This TCR beta chain emerged from a study of T cells in Graves' hyperthyroidism and ophthalmopathy. Diagnostic assessment was based on clinical symptoms, serum thyroxine and TRAb, thyroid ultrasound and orbital computed tomography. The CDR3 spans 13 residues. The V gene's germline CDR1 is KGHDR and CDR2 SFDVKD. Trimming cost V 10 bases and J 5 bases; bases outside gene matches: 4. Amplified TCR beta CDR3 regions derived from RNA transcripts. TCR CDR3 underwent first-round RT-PCR with the HTBI primer set. MiXCR, applied by TCRdb to the multiplex PCR reads, yields one record per CDR3 protein. The top ten hold 73% of the sample, which has 370,000 or so distinct CDR3 sequences, roughly 25% seen once. Details on this clonotype: Its specificity is not known.

Overall study results and limits: Blood samples included most of the expanded thyroid clonotypes exceeding 0.001.

Sequenced input: blood. The chain couples TRBV24-1 to TRBJ1-4; the match to TRBD1 covers 9 bases. The sequence was obtained from a man aged 45 to 65 with Graves' hyperthyroidism. CDR3 sequence (DNA): TGTGCCACTTTGACAGGGGGAAATGAAAAACTGTTTTTT. It yields the protein CATLTGGNEKLFF.